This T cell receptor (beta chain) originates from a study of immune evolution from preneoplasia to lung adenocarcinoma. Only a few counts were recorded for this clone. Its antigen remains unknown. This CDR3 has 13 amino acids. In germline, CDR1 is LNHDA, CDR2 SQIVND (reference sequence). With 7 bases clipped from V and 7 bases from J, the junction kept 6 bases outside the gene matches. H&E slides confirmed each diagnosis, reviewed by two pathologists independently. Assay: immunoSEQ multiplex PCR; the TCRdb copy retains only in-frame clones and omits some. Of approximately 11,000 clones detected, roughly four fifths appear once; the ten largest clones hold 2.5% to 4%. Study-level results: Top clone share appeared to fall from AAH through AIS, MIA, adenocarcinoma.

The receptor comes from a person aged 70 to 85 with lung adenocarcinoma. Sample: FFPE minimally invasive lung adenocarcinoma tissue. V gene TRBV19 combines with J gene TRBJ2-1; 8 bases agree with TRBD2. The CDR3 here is CASNVGRANEQFF. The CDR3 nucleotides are TGTGCCAGTAATGTCGGGAGGGCTAATGAGCAGTTCTTC.